What follows is one T cell receptor beta chain and its context. Its specificity is unknown. This sample was taken from a study of human T cells and chemical hapten exposure. Per germline, CDR1 MDHEN and CDR2 SYDVKM. The CDR3 runs to 17 residues. Trimming stripped 6 bases from V and 5 bases from J, with 22 bases between. Treatment denoted: therapeutic diphenylcyclopropenone sensitization with weekly scalp DPC. Unique molecular identifiers were attached to individual cDNA molecules during library preparation. TCRdb independently ran MiXCR on the reads; one entry per CDR3 protein. Of approximately 4,000 distinct CDR3 sequences in the sample, around half were seen once. Notes on the study in general: The study found expanded TCRs formed significantly more large CDR3 similarity clusters than controls.

J is TRBJ2-2 and V is TRBV28; perhaps TRBD1 as D (6 bases). The source of this sequence is an adult with alopecia areata. Some clones in this sample may be carry-over from other donors' samples. This table probably holds off-target reads from a library built for another chain. The sample in question was whole blood, obtained before DPC sensitization or 2, 6, or about 24 weeks after (not recorded which). CDR3 region: CASRRLSGTRNTGELFF. The DNA of the CDR3 is TGTGCCAGCAGACGCTTATCCGGGACACGTAATACCGGGGAGCTGTTTTTT.